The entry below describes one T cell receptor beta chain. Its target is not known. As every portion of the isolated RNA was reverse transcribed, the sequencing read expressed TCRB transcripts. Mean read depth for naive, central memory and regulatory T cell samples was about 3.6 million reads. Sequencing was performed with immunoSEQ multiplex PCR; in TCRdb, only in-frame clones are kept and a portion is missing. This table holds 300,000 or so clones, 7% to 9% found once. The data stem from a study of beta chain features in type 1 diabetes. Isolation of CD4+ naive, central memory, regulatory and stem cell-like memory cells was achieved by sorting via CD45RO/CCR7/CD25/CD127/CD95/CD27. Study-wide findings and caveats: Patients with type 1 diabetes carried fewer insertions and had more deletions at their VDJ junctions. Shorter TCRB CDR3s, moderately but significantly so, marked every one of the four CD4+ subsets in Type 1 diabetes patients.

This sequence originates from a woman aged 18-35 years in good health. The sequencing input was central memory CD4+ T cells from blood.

CDR3 loop: CASSLVNVVWGEGSYEQYF. CDR3 DNA sequence: TGTGCCAGCAGTTTGGTCAATGTGGTTTGGGGGGAGGGCTCCTACGAGCAGTACTTC. The genes are TRBV28 and TRBJ2-7, with 7 bases matching TRBD2. Germline V CDR1 and CDR2: MDHEN, SYDVKM. The CDR3 is made up of 19 amino acids. With V trimmed by 3 bases and J by 0 bases, 17 bases remained unmatched.